The T cell receptor (beta chain) described here comes from a study of blood T cell repertoires in COVID-19. For the study at large: Sources were T cells, B-cell-depleted T cells, or PBMCs; the material itself was cDNA or gDNA.

As processed by the authors: Counts of nucleated cells, estimated from reference gene primer amplification, were obtained. The protocol was immunoSEQ multiplex PCR, while the TCRdb copy is restricted to in-frame clones and leaves out a portion. That table supplies the V and J calls and clone size; D and trimming were determined from the DNA. The sample contains more than 60,000 clones, roughly 89% of which appear only once. The CDR3 runs to 15 residues. Trimming left V 1 base short and J 1 base short, with 11 bases between. Germline V lookup: CDR1 SGHDT, CDR2 YYEEEE. This clonotype was obtained from a human donor in a cohort sampled during active COVID-19. Sequenced input: peripheral blood. This chain connects TRBV5-6 to TRBJ2-5; TRBD1 is a possible D gene (6 bases). CDR3 sequence (DNA): TGTGCCAGCAGCTTGTACAGGGCAACCCAAGAGACCCAGTACTTC. Its protein product is CASSLYRATQETQYF.